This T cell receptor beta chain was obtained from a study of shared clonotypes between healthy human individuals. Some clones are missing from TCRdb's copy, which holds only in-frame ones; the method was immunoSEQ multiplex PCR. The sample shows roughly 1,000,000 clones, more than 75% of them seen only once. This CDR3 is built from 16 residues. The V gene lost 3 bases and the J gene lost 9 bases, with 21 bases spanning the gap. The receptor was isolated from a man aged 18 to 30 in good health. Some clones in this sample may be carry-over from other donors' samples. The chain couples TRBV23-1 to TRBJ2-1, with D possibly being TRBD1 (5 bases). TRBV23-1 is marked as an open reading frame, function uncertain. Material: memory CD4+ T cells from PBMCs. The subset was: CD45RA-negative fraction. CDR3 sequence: CASSHQTAGHLCEQFF. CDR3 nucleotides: TGCGCCAGCAGTCACCAAACAGCTGGACATTTGTGTGAGCAGTTCTTC.